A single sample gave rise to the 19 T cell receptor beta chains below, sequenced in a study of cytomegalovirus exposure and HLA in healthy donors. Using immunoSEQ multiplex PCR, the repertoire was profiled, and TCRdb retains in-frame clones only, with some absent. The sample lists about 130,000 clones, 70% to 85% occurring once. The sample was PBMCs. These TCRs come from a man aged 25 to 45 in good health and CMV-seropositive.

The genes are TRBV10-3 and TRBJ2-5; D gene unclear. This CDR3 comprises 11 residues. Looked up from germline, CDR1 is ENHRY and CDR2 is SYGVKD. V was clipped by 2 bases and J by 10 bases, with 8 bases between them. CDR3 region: CAISEGPFQYF. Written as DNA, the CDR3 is TGTGCCATCAGTGAGGGGCCTTTCCAGTACTTC.

This CDR3 is CASSYGTGSYEQYF. The CDR3, as DNA: TGTGCCAGCAGCTACGGGACAGGTTCCTACGAGCAGTACTTC. This sequence joins TRBV27 and TRBJ2-7; TRBD1 agrees at 8 bases. V shed 6 bases, J shed 1 base, and the junction held 5 bases outside the gene matches. Germline V gene sequence: CDR1 MNHEY, CDR2 SMNVEV (reference sequence). The CDR3 runs 14 residues.

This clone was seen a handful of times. CDR3 in amino acids: CATKTGTETQYF. CDR3 nucleotide sequence: TGTGCCACAAAGACAGGGACAGAGACCCAGTACTTC. This chain uses TRBV10-3 with TRBJ2-5; TRBD1 matches 7 bases. From germline, CDR1 is ENHRY and CDR2 SYGVKD. Unmatched junction bases numbered 6, after V lost 10 bases and J lost 4 bases. The CDR3 is made up of 12 amino acids.

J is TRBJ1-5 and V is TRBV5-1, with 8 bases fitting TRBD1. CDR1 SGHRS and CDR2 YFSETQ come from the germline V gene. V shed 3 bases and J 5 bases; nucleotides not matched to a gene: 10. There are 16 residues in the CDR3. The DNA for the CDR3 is TGCGCCAGCAGCTCCGAGACAGGGGATAGGGATCAGCCCCAGCATTTT. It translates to CASSSETGDRDQPQHF.

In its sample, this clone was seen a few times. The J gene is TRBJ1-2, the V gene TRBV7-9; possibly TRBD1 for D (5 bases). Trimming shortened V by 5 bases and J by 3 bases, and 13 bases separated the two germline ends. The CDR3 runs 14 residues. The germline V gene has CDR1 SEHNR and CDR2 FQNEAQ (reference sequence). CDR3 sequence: CASSPPRADYGYTF. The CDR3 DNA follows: TGTGCCAGCAGCCCCCCCAGGGCTGACTATGGCTACACCTTC.

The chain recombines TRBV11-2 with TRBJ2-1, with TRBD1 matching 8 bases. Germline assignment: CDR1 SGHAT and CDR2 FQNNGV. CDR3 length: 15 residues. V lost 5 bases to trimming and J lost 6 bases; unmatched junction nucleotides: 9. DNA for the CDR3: TGTGCCAGCAGCCTATACAGGGGGGCCACCAATGAGCAGTTCTTC. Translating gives CASSLYRGATNEQFF. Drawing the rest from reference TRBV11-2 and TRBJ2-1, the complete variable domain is EAGVAQSPRYKIIEKRQSVAFWCNPISGHATLYWYQQILGQGPKLLIQFQNNGVVDDSQLPKDRFSAERLKGVDSTLKIQPAKLEDSAVYLCASSLYRGATNEQFFGPGTRLTVL.

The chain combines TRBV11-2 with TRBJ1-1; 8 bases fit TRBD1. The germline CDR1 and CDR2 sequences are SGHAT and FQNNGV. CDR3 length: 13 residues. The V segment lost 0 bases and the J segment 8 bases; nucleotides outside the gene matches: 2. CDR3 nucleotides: TGTGCCAGCAGCTTAGATAGGGACAGGGAAGCTTTCTTT. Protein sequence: CASSLDRDREAFF.

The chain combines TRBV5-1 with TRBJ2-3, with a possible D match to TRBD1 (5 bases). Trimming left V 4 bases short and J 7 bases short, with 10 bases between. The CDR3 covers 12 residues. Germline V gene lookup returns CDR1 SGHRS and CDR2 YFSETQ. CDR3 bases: TGCGCCAGCAGCCAGACAGTACATACGCAGTATTTT. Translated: CASSQTVHTQYF. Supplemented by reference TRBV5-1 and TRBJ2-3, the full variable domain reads KAGVTQTPRYLIKTRGQQVTLSCSPISGHRSVSWYQQTPGQGLQFLFEYFSETQRNKGNFPGRFSGRQFSNSRSEMNVSTLELGDSALYLCASSQTVHTQYFGPGTRLTVL.

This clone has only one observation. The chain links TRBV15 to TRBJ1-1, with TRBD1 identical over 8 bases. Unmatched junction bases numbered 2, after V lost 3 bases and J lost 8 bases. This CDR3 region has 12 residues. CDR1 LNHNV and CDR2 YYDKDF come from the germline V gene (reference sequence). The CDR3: CATSRDRVEAFF. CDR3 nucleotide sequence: TGTGCCACCAGCAGGGACAGGGTGGAAGCTTTCTTT.

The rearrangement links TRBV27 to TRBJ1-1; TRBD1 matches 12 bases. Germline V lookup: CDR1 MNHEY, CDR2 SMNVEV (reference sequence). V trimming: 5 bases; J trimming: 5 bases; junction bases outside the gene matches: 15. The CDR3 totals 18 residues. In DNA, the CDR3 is TGTGCCAGCAGTCCACGGGACAGGGGGCTTGGAAGAGGGACTGAAGCTTTCTTT. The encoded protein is CASSPRDRGLGRGTEAFF.

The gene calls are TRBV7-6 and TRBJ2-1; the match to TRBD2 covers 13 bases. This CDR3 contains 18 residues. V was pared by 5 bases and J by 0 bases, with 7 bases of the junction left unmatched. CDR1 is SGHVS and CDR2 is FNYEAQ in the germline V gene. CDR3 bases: TGTGCCAGCAGCCCCGGGACTAGCGGGGCGAGCTCCTACAATGAGCAGTTCTTC. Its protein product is CASSPGTSGASSYNEQFF.

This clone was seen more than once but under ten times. CDR3 DNA sequence: TGTGCCAGCAGCGTGGACACGGCCTACGAGCAGTACTTC. Encoded protein: CASSVDTAYEQYF. This rearrangement joins TRBV7-9 to TRBJ2-7; D is possibly TRBD1 (5 bases). Trimming stripped 5 bases from V and 2 bases from J, with 10 bases between. CDR1 and CDR2 (germline): SEHNR, FQNEAQ (reference sequence). CDR3 length: 13 residues.

The CDR3, as DNA: TGTGCCAGCAGTGAGGGAACAGGCAGTACCAAAAACATTCAGTACTTC. This gives the protein CASSEGTGSTKNIQYF. The chain is built from TRBV2 and TRBJ2-4, with D perhaps TRBD1 (5 bases). Germline V gene lookup returns CDR1 SNHLY and CDR2 FYNNEI. Deletions cut 3 bases from V and 2 bases from J, with 14 bases between. The CDR3 loop spans 16 amino acids.

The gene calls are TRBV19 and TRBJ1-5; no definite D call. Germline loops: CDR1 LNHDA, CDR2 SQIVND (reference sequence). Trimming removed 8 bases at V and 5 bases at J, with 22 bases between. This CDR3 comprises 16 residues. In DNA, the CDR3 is TGTGCCAGTGGAGGTGGTAGGGCCAAGTTGGATCAGCCCCAGCATTTT. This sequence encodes CASGGGRAKLDQPQHF. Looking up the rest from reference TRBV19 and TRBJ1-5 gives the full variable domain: DGGITQSPKYLFRKEGQNVTLSCEQNLNHDAMYWYRQDPGQGLRLIYYSQIVNDFQKGDIAEGYSVSREKKESFPLTVTSAQKNPTAFYLCASGGGRAKLDQPQHFGDGTRLSIL.

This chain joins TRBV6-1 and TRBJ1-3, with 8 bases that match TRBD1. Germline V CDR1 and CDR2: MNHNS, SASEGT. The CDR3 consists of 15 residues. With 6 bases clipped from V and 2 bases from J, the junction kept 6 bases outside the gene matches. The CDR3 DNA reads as TGTGCCAGCAGCGTCGAGACAGGGGCTGGAAACACCATATATTTT. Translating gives CASSVETGAGNTIYF.

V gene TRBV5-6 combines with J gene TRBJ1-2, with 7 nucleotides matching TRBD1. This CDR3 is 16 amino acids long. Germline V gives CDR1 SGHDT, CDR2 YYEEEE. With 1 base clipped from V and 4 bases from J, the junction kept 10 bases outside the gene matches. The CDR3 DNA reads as TGTGCCAGCAGCTTGTGGTCCCTCTCAGGGGGCTATGGCTACACCTTC. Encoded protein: CASSLWSLSGGYGYTF.

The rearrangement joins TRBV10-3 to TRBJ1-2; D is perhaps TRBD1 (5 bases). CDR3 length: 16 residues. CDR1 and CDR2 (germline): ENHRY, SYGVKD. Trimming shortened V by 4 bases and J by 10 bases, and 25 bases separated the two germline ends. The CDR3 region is CAISAGGAGPRLDYTF. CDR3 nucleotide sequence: TGTGCCATCAGTGCGGGTGGGGCAGGCCCCCGACTGGACTACACCTTC.

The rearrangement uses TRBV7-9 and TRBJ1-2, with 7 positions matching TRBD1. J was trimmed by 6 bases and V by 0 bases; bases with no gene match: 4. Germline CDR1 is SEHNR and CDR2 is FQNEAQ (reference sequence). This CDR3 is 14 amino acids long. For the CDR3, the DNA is TGTGCCAGCAGCTTAGCCTCGCAGGGGGATGGCTACACCTTC. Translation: CASSLASQGDGYTF.

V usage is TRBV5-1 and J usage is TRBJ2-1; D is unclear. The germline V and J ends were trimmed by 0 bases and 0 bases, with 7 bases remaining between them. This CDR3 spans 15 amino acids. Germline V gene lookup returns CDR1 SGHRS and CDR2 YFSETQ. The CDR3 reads CASSLDSLSYNEQFF. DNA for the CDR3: TGCGCCAGCAGCTTGGACTCACTCTCCTACAATGAGCAGTTCTTC.